These T cell receptor beta chains were read from a single sample in a study of T cell responses to AZD1222 COVID-19 vaccine. Method: immunoSEQ multiplex PCR; TCRdb's copy keeps in-frame clones and lacks some. The table has some 160,000 clones, approximately 90% seen once. The sample here was peripheral blood, taken 28 days after the second AZD1222 dose. These TCRs come from an adult who received the AZD1222 COVID-19 vaccine. CDR3s include the opening cysteine and the closing phenylalanine or tryptophan. The order of the fields is V gene, CDR3 length, D gene, J gene, clone size, CDR3 protein, CDR3 DNA. A D gene is named only where the DNA matches it firmly. Not every row has a clone size; where given, it reads once, few, many or a size class.

TRBV7-9	16	TRBD1	TRBJ2-1	-	CASSVPGQGSLNEQFF	TGTGCCAGCAGCGTACCGGGACAGGGTTCCTTAAATGAGCAGTTCTTC
TRBV5-4	16	-	TRBJ2-2	-	CASSRMDSQNTGELFF	TGTGCCAGCAGCCGTATGGACAGCCAGAACACCGGGGAGCTGTTTTTT
TRBV10-1	10	-	TRBJ1-6	-	CASSEEGLHF	TGCGCCAGCAGTGAAGAGGGCCTCCACTTT
TRBV7-3	16	TRBD1	TRBJ1-1	-	CASSLRGGTGDTEAFF	TGTGCCAGCAGCTTACGTGGGGGGACAGGGGACACTGAAGCTTTCTTT
TRBV7-2	12	-	TRBJ1-1	once	CASSFRGRKAFF	TGTGCCAGCAGCTTCAGGGGTCGGAAAGCTTTCTTT
TRBV5-1	13	TRBD1	TRBJ1-1	-	CASSLGQHTEAFF	TGCGCCAGCAGCCTGGGACAGCATACTGAAGCTTTCTTT
TRBV6-5	15	TRBD1	TRBJ2-7	-	CASSANIGQGYEQYF	TGTGCCAGCAGCGCTAACATAGGACAGGGCTACGAGCAGTACTTC
TRBV9	14	-	TRBJ1-1	-	CASSPQGLNTEAFF	TGTGCCAGCAGCCCACAGGGACTGAACACTGAAGCTTTCTTT
TRBV5-1	14	TRBD1	TRBJ1-3	-	CASSLAGTAGTIYF	TGCGCCAGCAGCTTGGCCGGGACAGCCGGCACCATATATTTT
TRBV11-2	15	-	TRBJ1-5	-	CASSLDVDSNQPQHF	TGTGCCAGCAGCTTAGATGTGGATAGCAATCAGCCCCAGCATTTT
TRBV24-1	14	TRBD2	TRBJ2-1	once	CATSDAGAYNEQFF	TGTGCCACCAGTGATGCGGGAGCCTACAATGAGCAGTTCTTC
TRBV18	15	TRBD1	TRBJ2-7	-	CASSPGQGDSYEQYF	TGTGCCAGCTCACCGGGACAGGGGGATTCCTACGAGCAGTACTTC